The rows below give T cell receptor beta chains drawn from one sample of a study of cytomegalovirus exposure and HLA in healthy donors. Libraries were prepared by immunoSEQ multiplex PCR; TCRdb keeps only in-frame clonotypes and omits some of them. The data show about 180,000 clones, 85% seen once. Sequencing was done on a sample of PBMCs. These receptors all stem from a man between 18 and 29 years old in good health and CMV-seropositive. The CDR3 runs from the conserved cysteine through the conserved F or W. The order of the fields is V gene, J gene, CDR3 protein.

V gene: TRBV7-3; J gene: TRBJ1-2; CDR3 protein: CASSLGGGRGGGGYTF
V gene: TRBV5-1; J gene: TRBJ2-5; CDR3 protein: CASSLTGEETQYF
V gene: TRBV5-4; J gene: TRBJ1-1; CDR3 protein: CASSAGGGNTEAFF
V gene: TRBV7-3; J gene: TRBJ2-2; CDR3 protein: CASSMSSGANTGELFF
V gene: TRBV5-1; J gene: TRBJ1-1; CDR3 protein: CASSVGANTEAFF
V gene: TRBV2; J gene: TRBJ2-3; CDR3 protein: CASSERAGGRTDTQYF
V gene: TRBV15; J gene: TRBJ2-5; CDR3 protein: CATSSRRGSGTQYF
V gene: TRBV7-7; J gene: TRBJ2-1; CDR3 protein: CASSPLGQDESFFNEQFF
V gene: TRBV10-2; J gene: TRBJ2-7; CDR3 protein: CASSLAGGAYEQYF
V gene: TRBV11-2; J gene: TRBJ1-1; CDR3 protein: CASSFRGVEAFF
V gene: TRBV7-9; J gene: TRBJ1-6; CDR3 protein: CASSSTGEANSPLHF
V gene: TRBV7-9; J gene: TRBJ1-1; CDR3 protein: CASSVPEETEAFF
V gene: TRBV9; J gene: TRBJ2-2; CDR3 protein: CASSIPSQGNTGELFF
V gene: TRBV14; J gene: TRBJ2-1; CDR3 protein: CASSLVQGAEQFF
V gene: TRBV28; J gene: TRBJ1-1; CDR3 protein: CASSLWTATEAFF
V gene: TRBV7-9; J gene: TRBJ1-4; CDR3 protein: CASSSGVYSNEKLFF
V gene: TRBV27; J gene: TRBJ1-6; CDR3 protein: CASSPWDRPSPLHF
V gene: TRBV2; J gene: TRBJ1-5; CDR3 protein: CASKDRGSNQPQHF
V gene: TRBV27; J gene: TRBJ2-7; CDR3 protein: CASSGQGSREQYF
V gene: TRBV10-2; J gene: TRBJ1-1; CDR3 protein: CASQRERNTEAFF
V gene: TRBV28; J gene: TRBJ1-4; CDR3 protein: CASRRWAATNEKLFF
V gene: TRBV5-1; J gene: TRBJ1-2; CDR3 protein: CASSSLPGQGGYGYTF
V gene: TRBV27; J gene: TRBJ1-5; CDR3 protein: CASRSGDNQPQHF
V gene: TRBV7-2; J gene: TRBJ1-2; CDR3 protein: CASSLDRGSHGYTF
V gene: TRBV4-1; J gene: TRBJ1-2; CDR3 protein: CASSQDGYRNYGYTF
V gene: TRBV28; J gene: TRBJ2-3; CDR3 protein: CASSYTSMGVYTQYF
V gene: TRBV6-5; J gene: TRBJ2-3; CDR3 protein: CASRRDRVDTQYF
V gene: TRBV5-1; J gene: TRBJ2-7; CDR3 protein: CASSLQGASDEQYF